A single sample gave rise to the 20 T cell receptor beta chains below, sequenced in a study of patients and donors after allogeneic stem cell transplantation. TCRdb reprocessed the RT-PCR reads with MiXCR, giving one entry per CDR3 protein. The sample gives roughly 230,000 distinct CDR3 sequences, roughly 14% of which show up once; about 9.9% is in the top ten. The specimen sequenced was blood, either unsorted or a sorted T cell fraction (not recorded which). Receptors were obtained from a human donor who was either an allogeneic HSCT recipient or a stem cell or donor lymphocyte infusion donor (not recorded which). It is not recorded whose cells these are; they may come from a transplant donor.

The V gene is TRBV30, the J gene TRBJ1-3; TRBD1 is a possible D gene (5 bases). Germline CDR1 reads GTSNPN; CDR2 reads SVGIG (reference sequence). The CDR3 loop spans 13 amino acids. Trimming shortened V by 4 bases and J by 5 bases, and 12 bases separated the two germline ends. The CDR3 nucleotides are TGTGCCTGGACCCAGGGTTCCCGAAACACCATATATTTT. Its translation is CAWTQGSRNTIYF.

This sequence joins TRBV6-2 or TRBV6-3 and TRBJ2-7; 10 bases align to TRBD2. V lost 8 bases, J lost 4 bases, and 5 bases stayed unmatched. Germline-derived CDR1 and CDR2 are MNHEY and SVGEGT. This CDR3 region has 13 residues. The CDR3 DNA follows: TGTGCCAGCCAGCGGGGGGGCCCATACGAGCAGTACTTC. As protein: CASQRGGPYEQYF.

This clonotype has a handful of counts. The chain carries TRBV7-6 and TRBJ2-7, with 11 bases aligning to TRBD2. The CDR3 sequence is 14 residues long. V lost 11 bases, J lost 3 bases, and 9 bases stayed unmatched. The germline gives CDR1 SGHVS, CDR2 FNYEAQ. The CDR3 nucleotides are TGTGCCCGGCTAGCGGGGGGTTTTTTCTACGAGCAGTACTTC. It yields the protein CARLAGGFFYEQYF.

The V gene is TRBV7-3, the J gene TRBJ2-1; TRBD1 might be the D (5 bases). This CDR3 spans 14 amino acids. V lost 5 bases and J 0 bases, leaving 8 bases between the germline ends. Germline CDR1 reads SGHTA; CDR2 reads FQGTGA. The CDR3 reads CASSIDSSYNEQFF. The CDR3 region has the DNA TGTGCCAGCAGCATCGACAGCTCCTACAATGAGCAGTTCTTC. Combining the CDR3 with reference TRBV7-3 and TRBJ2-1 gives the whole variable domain GAGVSQTPSNKVTEKGKYVELRCDPISGHTALYWYRQSLGQGPEFLIYFQGTGAADDSGLPNDRFFAVRPEGSVSTLKIQRTERGDSAVYLCASSIDSSYNEQFFGPGTRLTVL.

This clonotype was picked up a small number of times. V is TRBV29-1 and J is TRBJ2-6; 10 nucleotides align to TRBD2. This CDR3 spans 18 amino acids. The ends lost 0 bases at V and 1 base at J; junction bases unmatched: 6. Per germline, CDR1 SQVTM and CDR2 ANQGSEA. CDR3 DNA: TGCAGCGTTGAAGAGTTACGACTAGCGGGTTCTGGGGCCAACGTCCTGACTTTC. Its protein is CSVEELRLAGSGANVLTF.

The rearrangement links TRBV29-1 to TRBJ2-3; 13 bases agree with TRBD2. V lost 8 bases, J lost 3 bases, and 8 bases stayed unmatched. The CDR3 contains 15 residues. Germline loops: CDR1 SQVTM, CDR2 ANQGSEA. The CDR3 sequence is CSHIGLAGATDTQYF. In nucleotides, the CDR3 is TGCAGCCATATCGGACTAGCGGGGGCTACAGATACGCAGTATTTT.

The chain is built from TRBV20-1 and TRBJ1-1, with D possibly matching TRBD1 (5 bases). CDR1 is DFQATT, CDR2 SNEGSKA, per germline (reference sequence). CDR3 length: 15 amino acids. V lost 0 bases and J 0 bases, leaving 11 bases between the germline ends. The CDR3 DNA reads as TGCAGTGCTAGAGACGGGGCCCTCATGAACACTGAAGCTTTCTTT. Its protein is CSARDGALMNTEAFF.

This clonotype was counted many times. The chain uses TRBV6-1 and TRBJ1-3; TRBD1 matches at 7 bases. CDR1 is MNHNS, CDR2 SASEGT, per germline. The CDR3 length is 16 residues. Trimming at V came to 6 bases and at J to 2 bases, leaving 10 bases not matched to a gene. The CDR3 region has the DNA TGTGCCAGCAGGCCGTTGATACAGGGGACTGGAAACACCATATATTTT. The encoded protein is CASRPLIQGTGNTIYF.

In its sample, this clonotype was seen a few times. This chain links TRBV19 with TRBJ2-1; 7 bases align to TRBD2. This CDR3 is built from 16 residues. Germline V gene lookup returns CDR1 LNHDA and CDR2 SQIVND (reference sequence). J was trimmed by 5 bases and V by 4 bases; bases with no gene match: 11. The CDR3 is CASSNRLASGDNEQFF. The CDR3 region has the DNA TGTGCCAGTAGTAACAGGTTGGCTAGCGGAGACAATGAGCAGTTCTTC.

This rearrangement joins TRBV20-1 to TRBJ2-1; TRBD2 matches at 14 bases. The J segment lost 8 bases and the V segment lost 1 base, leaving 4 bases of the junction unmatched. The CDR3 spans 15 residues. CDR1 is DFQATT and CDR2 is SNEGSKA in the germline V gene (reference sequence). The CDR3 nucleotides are TGCAGTGCTAGAGCCGGGACTAGCGGGAGTCATGAGCAGTTCTTC. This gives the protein CSARAGTSGSHEQFF.

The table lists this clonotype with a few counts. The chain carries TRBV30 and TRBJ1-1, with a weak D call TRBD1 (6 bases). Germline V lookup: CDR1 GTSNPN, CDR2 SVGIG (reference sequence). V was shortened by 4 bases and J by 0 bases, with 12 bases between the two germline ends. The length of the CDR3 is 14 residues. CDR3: CAWTQDSMNTEAFF. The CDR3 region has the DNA TGTGCCTGGACCCAGGACAGTATGAACACTGAAGCTTTCTTT.

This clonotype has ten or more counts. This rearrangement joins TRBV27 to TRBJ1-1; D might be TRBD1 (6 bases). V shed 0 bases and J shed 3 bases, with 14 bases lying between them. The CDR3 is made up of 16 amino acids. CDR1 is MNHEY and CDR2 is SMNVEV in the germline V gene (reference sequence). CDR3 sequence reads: CASSLSIGKGDTEAFF. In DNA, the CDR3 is TGTGCCAGCAGTTTATCGATAGGAAAGGGGGACACTGAAGCTTTCTTT.

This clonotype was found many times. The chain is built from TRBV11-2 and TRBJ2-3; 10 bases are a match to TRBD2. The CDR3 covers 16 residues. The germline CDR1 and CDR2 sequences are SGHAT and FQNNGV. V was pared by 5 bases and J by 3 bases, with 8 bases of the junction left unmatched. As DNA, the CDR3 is TGTGCCAGCAGCACCGCCGAGCGGGGGGGGACAGATACGCAGTATTTT. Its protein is CASSTAERGGTDTQYF.

CDR3 sequence (DNA): TGTGCCAGCAGCCCCGACAGGGGGGGAGTGAGGGCTGAGCAGTTCTTC. Translation gives CASSPDRGGVRAEQFF. This chain uses TRBV6-1 with TRBJ2-1, with 9 bases that match TRBD1. This CDR3 region has 16 residues. Germline V gene lookup returns CDR1 MNHNS and CDR2 SASEGT. V was pared by 6 bases and J by 9 bases, with 15 bases of the junction left unmatched.

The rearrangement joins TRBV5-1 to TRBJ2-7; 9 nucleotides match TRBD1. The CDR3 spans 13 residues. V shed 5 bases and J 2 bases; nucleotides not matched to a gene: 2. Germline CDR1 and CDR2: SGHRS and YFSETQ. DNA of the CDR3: TGCGCCAGCAGGAGGACAGGGGCCTACGAGCAGTACTTC. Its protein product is CASRRTGAYEQYF.

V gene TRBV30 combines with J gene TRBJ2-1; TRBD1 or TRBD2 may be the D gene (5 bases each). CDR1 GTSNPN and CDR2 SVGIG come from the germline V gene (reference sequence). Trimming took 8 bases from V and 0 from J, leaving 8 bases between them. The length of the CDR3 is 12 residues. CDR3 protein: CAGTNSYNEQFF. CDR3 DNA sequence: TGTGCCGGGACCAACTCCTACAATGAGCAGTTCTTC.

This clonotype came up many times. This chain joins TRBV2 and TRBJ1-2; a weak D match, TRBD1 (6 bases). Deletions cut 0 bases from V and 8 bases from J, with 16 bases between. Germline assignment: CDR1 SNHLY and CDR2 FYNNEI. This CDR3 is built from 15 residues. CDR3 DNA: TGTGCCAGCAGTGAAGCTCCGAGGGGGGTGATGGGCTACACCTTC. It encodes CASSEAPRGVMGYTF.

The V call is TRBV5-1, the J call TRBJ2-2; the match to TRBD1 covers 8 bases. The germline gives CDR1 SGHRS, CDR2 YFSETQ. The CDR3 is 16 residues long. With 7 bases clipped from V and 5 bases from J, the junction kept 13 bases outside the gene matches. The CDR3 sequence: CASGPWTGKGTGELFF. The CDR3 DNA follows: TGCGCCAGCGGACCATGGACAGGGAAGGGGACCGGGGAGCTGTTTTTT. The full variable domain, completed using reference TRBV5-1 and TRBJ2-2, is KAGVTQTPRYLIKTRGQQVTLSCSPISGHRSVSWYQQTPGQGLQFLFEYFSETQRNKGNFPGRFSGRQFSNSRSEMNVSTLELGDSALYLCASGPWTGKGTGELFFGEGSRLTVL.

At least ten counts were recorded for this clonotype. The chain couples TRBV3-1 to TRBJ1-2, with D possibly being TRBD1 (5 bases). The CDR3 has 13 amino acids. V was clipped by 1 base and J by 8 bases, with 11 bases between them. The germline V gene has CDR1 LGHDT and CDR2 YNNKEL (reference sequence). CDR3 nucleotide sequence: TGTGCCAGCAGCCAAGGCAGGGAAGGCGGCTACACCTTC. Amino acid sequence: CASSQGREGGYTF.

CDR3 region: CASSDTNRQGNGYTF. The CDR3, as DNA: TGTGCCAGCAGTGATACAAATCGACAGGGGAATGGCTACACCTTC. The chain combines TRBV6-1 with TRBJ1-2, with 8 bases fitting TRBD1. V shed 3 bases and J 6 bases; nucleotides not matched to a gene: 9. There are 15 residues in the CDR3. Germline CDR1 MNHNS, CDR2 SASEGT.